Listed here are 11 T cell receptor beta chains from one sample, sequenced in a study of post-analysis software for immune sequencing data (dated by TCRdb to the mid-2010s). Study-wide findings and limitations: Patients showed significantly higher frequencies than controls for roughly 5 TRBV segments, among them TRBV5-6, TRBV5-1 and TRBV20-1.

The library was produced with PCR. The sequencing machine was an Illumina HiSeq 2500. To reduce PCR and sequencing biases, unique molecular identifiers were built into the TCR beta cDNA libraries. TCRdb trimmed the raw reads at Q25, called clones with MiXCR and kept productive beta chains. Each entry is one CDR3 protein sequence, shown with its most common DNA and genes. The sample table lists hundreds of thousands of distinct CDR3 sequences, roughly 27% of them with a count of one. Clones ranked in the top ten supply around 0.56% of the sample. These receptors' antigens are unknown. Sequencing was performed on blood. These receptor sequences come from a girl aged 10 to 17 with multiple sclerosis.

This clonotype was detected a few times. The chain recombines TRBV20-1 with TRBJ2-1, with TRBD2 identical over 11 bases. The CDR3 is made up of 17 amino acids. Unmatched junction bases numbered 11, after V lost 5 bases and J lost 2 bases. Looked up from germline, CDR1 is DFQATT and CDR2 is SNEGSKA (reference sequence). CDR3 in amino acids: CSAYHDIAGGPYNEQFF. CDR3 DNA sequence: TGCAGTGCTTACCACGATATAGCGGGAGGGCCCTACAATGAGCAGTTCTTC.

This clonotype turned up a few times. The rearrangement uses TRBV5-1 and TRBJ2-1; 13 bases are shared with TRBD2. CDR1 and CDR2 from the germline V gene are SGHRS and YFSETQ. The CDR3 consists of 15 residues. With 4 bases clipped from V and 10 bases from J, the junction kept 8 bases outside the gene matches. CDR3 in amino acids: CASSLGTSGVGEQFF. Written as DNA, the CDR3 is TGCGCCAGCAGCCTCGGGACTAGCGGGGTGGGAGAGCAGTTCTTC.

This clonotype was detected only a few times. The chain is built from TRBV12-3 or TRBV12-4 and TRBJ2-1; possibly TRBD1 for D (7 bases). V was clipped by 6 bases and J by 10 bases, with 31 bases between them. The CDR3 has 18 amino acids. CDR3 in DNA: TGTGCCAGCAGCTCGGACAGGATTGCAAGACGGGACTCGGGAGAGCAGTTCTTC. This gives the protein CASSSDRIARRDSGEQFF.

This clonotype was recorded at least ten times. This sequence joins TRBV4-3 and TRBJ1-5; a weak D match, TRBD1 (6 bases). The germline V gene has CDR1 LGHNA and CDR2 YSLEER. Trimming shortened V by 0 bases and J by 7 bases, and 10 bases separated the two germline ends. The length of the CDR3 is 14 residues. Here the CDR3 reads CASSQDRGRQPQHF. The DNA for the CDR3 is TGCGCCAGCAGCCAAGATAGGGGGAGGCAGCCCCAGCATTTT.

This clonotype was detected many times. The chain recombines TRBV27 with TRBJ1-2; perhaps TRBD1 as D (5 bases). V was shortened by 3 bases and J by 6 bases, with 8 bases between the two germline ends. The CDR3 extends over 12 amino acids. The germline V gene encodes CDR1 MNHEY and CDR2 SMNVEV (reference sequence). CDR3 sequence: CASSFGGDGYTF. For the CDR3, the DNA is TGTGCCAGCAGTTTCGGGGGGGATGGCTACACCTTC.

This clonotype was recorded a few times. The rearrangement links TRBV7-2 to TRBJ2-5; 10 bases fit TRBD2. The CDR3 has 18 amino acids. Germline V lookup: CDR1 SGHTA, CDR2 FQGNSA. Trimming removed 1 base from V and 1 base from J; junction bases left unmatched: 9. The CDR3 loop is CASSLGPRLAGAQETQYF. The CDR3 DNA reads TGTGCCAGCAGCTTAGGTCCTCGGCTAGCGGGGGCCCAAGAGACCCAGTACTTC. Based on the CDR3 plus reference TRBV7-2 and TRBJ2-5, the full variable domain is GAGVSQSPSNKVTEKGKDVELRCDPISGHTALYWYRQSLGQGLEFLIYFQGNSAPDKSGLPSDRFSAERTGGSVSTLTIQRTQQEDSAVYLCASSLGPRLAGAQETQYFGPGTRLLVL.

The chain has TRBV6-1 and TRBJ2-1; possible D gene TRBD2, 5 bases. V was pared by 2 bases and J by 8 bases, with 28 bases between. The CDR3 runs 19 residues. Germline V gives CDR1 MNHNS, CDR2 SASEGT. CDR3 bases: TGTGCCAGCAGTGAAAGGTTCGGTTCGTGGGGAGAACTTGGGGATGAGCAGTTCTTC. It encodes CASSERFGSWGELGDEQFF.

The J gene is TRBJ2-1, the V gene TRBV18, with D perhaps matching TRBD1 (6 bases). Germline V CDR1 and CDR2: KGHSH, LQKENI. This CDR3 is 14 amino acids long. The ends were cut back, 10 bases at V and 6 bases at J, with 19 bases in the middle. Here the CDR3 reads CATHGPGTPNEQFF. The CDR3 coding sequence is TGTGCCACCCATGGACCTGGGACACCCAATGAGCAGTTCTTC.

J is TRBJ2-5 and V is TRBV5-1; 10 bases fit TRBD2. The CDR3 sequence is 15 residues long. V was clipped by 0 bases and J by 4 bases; unmatched bases: 3. The germline V gene has CDR1 SGHRS and CDR2 YFSETQ. In DNA form, the CDR3 reads TGCGCCAGCAGCTTGGCCCCTAGCGGGAGAGAGACCCAGTACTTC. This encodes CASSLAPSGRETQYF. The whole variable domain, filled in from reference TRBV5-1 and TRBJ2-5, reads KAGVTQTPRYLIKTRGQQVTLSCSPISGHRSVSWYQQTPGQGLQFLFEYFSETQRNKGNFPGRFSGRQFSNSRSEMNVSTLELGDSALYLCASSLAPSGRETQYFGPGTRLLVL.

This clonotype was seen more than once but under ten times. The chain has TRBV29-1 and TRBJ2-1, with 8 bases that match TRBD2. Germline V CDR1 and CDR2: SQVTM, ANQGSEA. This CDR3 contains 14 residues. J was trimmed by 4 bases and V by 7 bases; bases with no gene match: 9. CDR3 region: CSGRGLDMYNEQFF. The CDR3 DNA reads TGCAGCGGGAGGGGACTAGATATGTACAATGAGCAGTTCTTC.

In its sample, this clonotype was seen a few times. This chain links TRBV6-2 or TRBV6-3 with TRBJ2-7; 7 bases match TRBD1. This CDR3 comprises 15 residues. After removal of 4 bases from V and 0 bases from J, the junction contained 6 bases not matched to a gene. Germline CDR1 is MNHEY and CDR2 is SVGEGT. The CDR3 sequence: CASSSLGTVSYEQYF. CDR3 nucleotides: TGTGCCAGCAGTTCCCTAGGGACAGTCTCCTACGAGCAGTACTTC.